This TCR beta chain was sequenced in a study of blood T cell repertoires in COVID-19 (dated by TCRdb to about 2020). A note on the overall study: The collaborator samples originated in the United States, Italy and Spain and spanned the acute and convalescent phases of COVID-19. A de-identified subject ID, COVID-19 status, age in years and sex were almost always included in the sample metadata. A freely available public database, intended as a resource for researchers studying the immune response to SARS-CoV-2, is where the repertoires were released. The dataset comprised deeply sampled blood TCRbeta repertoires from subjects exposed to, actively infected with, or recovered from COVID-19. Where available, HLA class I and class II types were taken from metadata supplied by the sample provider and were not determined by assay-based typing. The material from the prospective study consisted of cDNA or gDNA derived from T cells, B-cell-depleted T cells, or PBMCs. The samples were drawn from the first 160 participants of the ongoing ImmuneRACE study and from 950 to 1,500 subjects provided by 6 global collaborators. Broad study findings and their caveats: The amount of clinical and demographic metadata varied by source and participant and was provided uncurated.

The immunoSEQ Assay, a bias-controlled multiplex PCR, was used to amplify TCRbeta CDR3 regions from genomic DNA. As for the original processing: Nucleated cell counts per sample were estimated from amplification of reference gene primers within the assay. Sequence reads were collapsed and filtered to measure the absolute abundance of every unique TCRbeta CDR3 rearrangement. Productive Simpson clonality was computed per sample as the square root of Simpson's diversity index over productive rearrangements. The table was pulled from immuneACCESS by TCRdb, which kept in-frame rearrangements only. Such tables lose some clones; where checked, under half of the loss comes from unresolved V genes, and the rest has no known cause. Clone size and the V and J calls come from that table; the DNA yielded D and trimming. For this sample the table gives just over 650,000 clones, of which more than 80% were detected only once. The ten largest account for under 0.3% of the sample.

Via the germline V gene, CDR1 is SGHDT and CDR2 YYEEEE. The CDR3 numbers 15 residues from cysteine through phenylalanine. The retained sequence is limited to the CDR3, 45 bases, with the frame set at the first base. V drops 2 bases and J drops 0 bases, leaving 9 bases in between. On this clone itself: The clone's antigen remains unknown. The input lacks base qualities; no much larger clone sits a single base away.

Each collaborating institution followed its own protocols to collect whole blood in K2EDTA tubes. Collaborator samples were shipped for TCRbeta analysis as frozen whole blood, isolated PBMCs, or DNA extracted from either sample type. Sequenced input: peripheral blood. This sequence was found in a woman aged 18 to 35 with acute or convalescent COVID-19. This sequence uses TRBV5-6 and TRBJ1-3; TRBD1 is possibly the D segment (6 matching bases). The CDR3 region: CASSFRGGSGNTIYF. The DNA sequence is as follows: TGTGCCAGCAGCTTTAGAGGGGGCTCTGGAAACACCATATATTTT.